Presented here are 9 T cell receptor beta chains from one specimen sequenced in a study of blood T cell repertoires in COVID-19 (dated by TCRdb to the early 2020s). The method was the immunoSEQ multiplex PCR assay. Here the immuneACCESS table is served through TCRdb, limited to in-frame sequences with V and J called. Missing clones are a known gap in these copies; in checked studies unresolved V genes cover under half, and the rest lacks a known reason. The sample table records around 700,000 clones; 80% to 90% of these occur just once. Of the sample, roughly 0.26% falls within the top ten clones. The sequenced material came from peripheral blood. The receptors come from a woman between 18 and 29 years old with acute or convalescent COVID-19.

V and J are TRBV7-2 and TRBJ2-3; D remains unclear. This CDR3 is 14 amino acids long. V dropped 6 bases and J dropped 6 bases, with 16 bases sitting between them. Germline CDR1 and CDR2: SGHTA and FQGNSA. DNA of the CDR3: TGTGCCAGCAGTCCCGACTGGGTTGCGGATACGCAGTATTTT. Protein sequence: CASSPDWVADTQYF.

The genes are TRBV7-9 and TRBJ1-1, with TRBD1 as a possible D gene (5 bases). Germline V gene data show CDR1 as SEHNR and CDR2 as FQNEAQ (reference sequence). Deletions cut 8 bases from V and 4 bases from J, with 11 bases between. The CDR3 is 12 amino acids. The CDR3, as DNA: TGTGCCAGCTCAGGGTTGGGCACTGAAGCTTTCTTT. Its protein product is CASSGLGTEAFF.

The chain combines TRBV14 with TRBJ2-7; perhaps TRBD1 as D (6 bases). V lost 1 base to trimming and J lost 2 bases, with 12 bases between them. The CDR3 runs to 15 residues. CDR1 is SGHDN and CDR2 is FVKESK in the germline V gene. As DNA, the CDR3 is TGTGCCAGCAGCCAAGTCAGGGGCTATCCCTACGAGCAGTACTTC. It encodes CASSQVRGYPYEQYF.

This clone was counted a few times. The sample carries other DNA sequences with the same CDR3. V usage is TRBV29-1 and J usage is TRBJ1-1, with D uncertain. Looked up from germline, CDR1 is SQVTM and CDR2 is ANQGSEA. The CDR3 totals 11 residues. V was cut by 6 bases and J by 1 base, with 6 bases left in between. The CDR3 here is CSVRQNTEAFF. DNA of the CDR3: TGCAGCGTCCGACAGAACACTGAAGCTTTCTTT.

Comment on this clone: This same CDR3 is encoded by further DNA sequences in the sample. V is TRBV5-1 and J is TRBJ1-3; the match to TRBD1 covers 9 bases. Germline assignment: CDR1 SGHRS and CDR2 YFSETQ. V shed 4 bases and J 2 bases; nucleotides not matched to a gene: 7. The CDR3 spans 16 residues. In DNA, the CDR3 is TGCGCCAGCAGCCTGGGGGACAGGGTAACTGGAAACACCATATATTTT. Encoded protein: CASSLGDRVTGNTIYF.

The chain employs TRBV12-5 and TRBJ2-7, with TRBD1 matching 10 bases. The CDR3 length is 14 residues. Per germline, CDR1 LGHNT and CDR2 FRNRAP. V lost 10 bases to trimming and J lost 1 base; unmatched junction nucleotides: 7. CDR3 sequence reads: CATSLGQGSYEQYF. CDR3 in DNA: TGTGCTACCAGCTTGGGACAGGGGTCCTACGAGCAGTACTTC. Looking up the rest from reference TRBV12-5 and TRBJ2-7 gives the full variable domain: DARVTQTPRHKVTEMGQEVTMRCQPILGHNTVFWYRQTMMQGLELLAYFRNRAPLDDSGMPKDRFSAEMPDATLATLKIQPSEPRDSAVYFCATSLGQGSYEQYFGPGTRLTVT.

V is TRBV11-3 and J is TRBJ2-1; 12 bases align to TRBD2. J lost 6 bases, V lost 5 bases, and 14 bases had no gene match. The germline CDR1 and CDR2 sequences are SGHNT and YENEEA. This CDR3 contains 18 residues. The CDR3 DNA follows: TGTGCCAGCAGCGCTCCTTGGGCTAGCGGGGGGGCGGGCAATGAGCAGTTCTTC. It is translated as CASSAPWASGGAGNEQFF.

The V gene is TRBV20-1, the J gene TRBJ2-5, with D uncertain. The CDR3 runs 15 residues. In germline, CDR1 is DFQATT, CDR2 SNEGSKA (reference sequence). The germline V and J ends were trimmed by 3 bases and 2 bases, with 16 bases remaining between them. The CDR3 sequence is CSASLYGRTQETQYF. The DNA of the CDR3 is TGCAGTGCTAGTTTATATGGGCGTACACAAGAGACCCAGTACTTC.

This chain uses TRBV18 with TRBJ1-2; the D gene is possibly TRBD1 (5 bases). Trimming took 2 bases from V and 5 from J, leaving 21 bases between them. The CDR3 loop spans 17 amino acids. In germline, CDR1 is KGHSH, CDR2 LQKENI. DNA for the CDR3: TGTGCCAGCTCACCAGAATCCGGGATCATCGGGGGGTATGGCTACACCTTC. Amino acid sequence: CASSPESGIIGGYGYTF.